These T cell receptor beta chains were read from a single sample in a study of blood T cell repertoires in COVID-19. Here immunoSEQ multiplex PCR was the method, and the copy in TCRdb shows in-frame clones only, minus some. The sample lists approximately 150,000 clones, roughly 87% occurring once. The specimen was peripheral blood. The receptors originated from a woman aged 50 to 60 with acute or convalescent COVID-19. Both conserved end residues are part of each CDR3. Fields, in order: CDR3 protein, CDR3 DNA, D gene, V gene, clone size, J gene. The D gene is left open where the match is weak. A row's size may be missing; if present it is once, few, many or a size class.

CDR3 protein: CASSQDKALAGGNGYEQYF; CDR3 DNA: TGTGCCAGCAGCCAAGATAAGGCACTAGCGGGAGGGAACGGCTACGAGCAGTACTTC; D gene: TRBD2; V gene: TRBV14; clone size: NA; J gene: TRBJ2-7
CDR3 protein: CASSLSSGGANTQYF; CDR3 DNA: TGCGCCAGCAGCTTGTCTAGCGGGGGGGCAAATACGCAGTATTTT; D gene: TRBD2; V gene: TRBV5-1; clone size: NA; J gene: TRBJ2-3
CDR3 protein: CASSELAGGSYEQYF; CDR3 DNA: TGTGCCAGCAGTGAATTAGCGGGAGGGAGCTACGAGCAGTACTTC; D gene: TRBD2; V gene: TRBV6-1; clone size: once; J gene: TRBJ2-7
CDR3 protein: CASSEGLAGYKQYF; CDR3 DNA: TGCGCCAGCAGTGAAGGACTAGCGGGGTACAAGCAGTATTTT; D gene: TRBD2; V gene: TRBV10-1; clone size: once; J gene: TRBJ2-3
CDR3 protein: CATGPEQGLYEQYF; CDR3 DNA: TGTGCCACCGGGCCCGAACAGGGGCTCTACGAGCAGTACTTC; D gene: TRBD1; V gene: TRBV10-3; clone size: NA; J gene: TRBJ2-7
CDR3 protein: CASGQGGTGELFF; CDR3 DNA: TGTGCCAGCGGACAGGGCGGCACCGGGGAGCTGTTTTTT; D gene: TRBD1; V gene: TRBV6-5; clone size: NA; J gene: TRBJ2-2
CDR3 protein: CASTKRLAGEGTDTQYF; CDR3 DNA: TGTGCCAGCACCAAACGACTAGCGGGAGAAGGCACAGATACGCAGTATTTT; D gene: TRBD2; V gene: TRBV7-9; clone size: NA; J gene: TRBJ2-3
CDR3 protein: CASSLLLTTGPSNEKLFF; CDR3 DNA: TGTGCCAGCAGCTTACTCCTAACCACAGGGCCTAGTAATGAAAAACTGTTTTTT; D gene: NA; V gene: TRBV7-8; clone size: few; J gene: TRBJ1-4
CDR3 protein: CASSPGQLRTEAFF; CDR3 DNA: TGTGCCAGCAGTCCAGGACAGTTACGCACTGAAGCTTTCTTT; D gene: NA; V gene: TRBV6-5; clone size: NA; J gene: TRBJ1-1
CDR3 protein: CASSQLGVSYNSPLHF; CDR3 DNA: TGTGCCAGCAGCCAGCTAGGGGTGTCCTATAATTCACCCCTCCACTTT; D gene: NA; V gene: TRBV4-2; clone size: NA; J gene: TRBJ1-6